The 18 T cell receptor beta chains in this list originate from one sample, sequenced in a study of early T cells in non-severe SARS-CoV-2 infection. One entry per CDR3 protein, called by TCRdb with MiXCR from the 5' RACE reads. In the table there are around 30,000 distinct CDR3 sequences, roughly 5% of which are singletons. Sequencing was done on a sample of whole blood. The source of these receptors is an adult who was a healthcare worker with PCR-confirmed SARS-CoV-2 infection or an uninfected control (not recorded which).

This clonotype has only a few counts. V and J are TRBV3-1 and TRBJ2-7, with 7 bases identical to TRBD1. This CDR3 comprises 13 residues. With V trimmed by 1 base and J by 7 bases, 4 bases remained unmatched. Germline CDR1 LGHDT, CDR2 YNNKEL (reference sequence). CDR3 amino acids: CASSQGQGLEQYF. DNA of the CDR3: TGTGCCAGCAGCCAAGGACAGGGTTTAGAGCAGTACTTC.

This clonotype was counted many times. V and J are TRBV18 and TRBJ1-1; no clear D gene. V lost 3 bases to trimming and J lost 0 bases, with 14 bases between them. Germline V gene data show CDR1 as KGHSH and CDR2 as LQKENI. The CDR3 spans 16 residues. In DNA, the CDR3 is TGTGCCAGCTCACCTTCCTCAGGAGGGTTGAACACTGAAGCTTTCTTT. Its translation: CASSPSSGGLNTEAFF.

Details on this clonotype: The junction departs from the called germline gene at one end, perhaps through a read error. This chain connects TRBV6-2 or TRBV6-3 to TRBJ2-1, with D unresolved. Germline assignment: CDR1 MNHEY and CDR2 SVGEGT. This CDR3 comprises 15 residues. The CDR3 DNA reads TGTACCAGCAAACAGCTGAACACTCTGTACAATGAGCAGTTCTTC. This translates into CTSKQLNTLYNEQFF.

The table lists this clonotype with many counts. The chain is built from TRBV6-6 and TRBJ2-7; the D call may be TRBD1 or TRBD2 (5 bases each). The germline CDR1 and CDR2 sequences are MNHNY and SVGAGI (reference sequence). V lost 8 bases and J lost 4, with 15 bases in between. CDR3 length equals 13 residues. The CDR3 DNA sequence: TGTGCCAGCGGACTGGGGGTTGCGTACGAGCAGTACTTC. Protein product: CASGLGVAYEQYF.

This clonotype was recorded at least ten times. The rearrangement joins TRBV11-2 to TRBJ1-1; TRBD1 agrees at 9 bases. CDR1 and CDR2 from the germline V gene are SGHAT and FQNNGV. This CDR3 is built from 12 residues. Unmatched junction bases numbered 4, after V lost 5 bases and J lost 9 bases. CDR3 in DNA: TGTGCCAGCAGCAGGGACAGGGTGCAAGCTTTCTTT. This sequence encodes CASSRDRVQAFF. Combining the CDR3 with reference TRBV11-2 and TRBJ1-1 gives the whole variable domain EAGVAQSPRYKIIEKRQSVAFWCNPISGHATLYWYQQILGQGPKLLIQFQNNGVVDDSQLPKDRFSAERLKGVDSTLKIQPAKLEDSAVYLCASSRDRVQAFFGQGTRLTVV.

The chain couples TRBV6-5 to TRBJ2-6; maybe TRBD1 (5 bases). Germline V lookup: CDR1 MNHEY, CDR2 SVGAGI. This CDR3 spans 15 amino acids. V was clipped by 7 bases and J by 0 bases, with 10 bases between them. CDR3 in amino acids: CASTTQGSGANVLTF. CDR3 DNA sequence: TGTGCCAGCACCACCCAGGGCTCTGGGGCCAACGTCCTGACTTTC.

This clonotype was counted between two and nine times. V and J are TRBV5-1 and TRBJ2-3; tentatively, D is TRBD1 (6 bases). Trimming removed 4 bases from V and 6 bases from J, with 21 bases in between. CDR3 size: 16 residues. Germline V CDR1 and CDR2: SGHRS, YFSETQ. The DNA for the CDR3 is TGCGCCAGCAGCGCCCGGGACACACGGCCCTCCGATACGCAGTATTTT. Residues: CASSARDTRPSDTQYF.

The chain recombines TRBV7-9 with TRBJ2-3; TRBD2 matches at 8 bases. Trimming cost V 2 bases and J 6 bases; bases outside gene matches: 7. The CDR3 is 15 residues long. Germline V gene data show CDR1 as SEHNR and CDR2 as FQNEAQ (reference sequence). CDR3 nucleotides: TGTGCCAGCAGCTTAAGTAGCGGGATCGGTGATACGCAGTATTTT. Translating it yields CASSLSSGIGDTQYF.

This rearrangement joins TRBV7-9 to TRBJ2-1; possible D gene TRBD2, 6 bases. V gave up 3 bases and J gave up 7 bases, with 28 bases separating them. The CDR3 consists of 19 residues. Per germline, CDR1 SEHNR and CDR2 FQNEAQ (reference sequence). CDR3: CASSFGIGMGLQRGNEQFF. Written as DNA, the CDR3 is TGTGCCAGCAGCTTTGGGATCGGGATGGGACTCCAGAGGGGAAATGAGCAGTTCTTC.

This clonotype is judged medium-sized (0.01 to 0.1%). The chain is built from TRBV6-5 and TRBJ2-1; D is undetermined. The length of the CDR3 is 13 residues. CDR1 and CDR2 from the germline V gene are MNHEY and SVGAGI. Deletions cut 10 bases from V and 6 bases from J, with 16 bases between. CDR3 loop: CATSTELGNEQFF. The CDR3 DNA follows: TGTGCCACCTCGACGGAGCTTGGCAATGAGCAGTTCTTC.

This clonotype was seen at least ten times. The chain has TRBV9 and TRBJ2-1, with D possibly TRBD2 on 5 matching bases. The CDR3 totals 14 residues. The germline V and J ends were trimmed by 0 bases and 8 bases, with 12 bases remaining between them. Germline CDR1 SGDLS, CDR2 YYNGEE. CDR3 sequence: CASSVEGVNDEQFF. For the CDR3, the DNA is TGTGCCAGCAGCGTAGAGGGAGTAAACGATGAGCAGTTCTTC.

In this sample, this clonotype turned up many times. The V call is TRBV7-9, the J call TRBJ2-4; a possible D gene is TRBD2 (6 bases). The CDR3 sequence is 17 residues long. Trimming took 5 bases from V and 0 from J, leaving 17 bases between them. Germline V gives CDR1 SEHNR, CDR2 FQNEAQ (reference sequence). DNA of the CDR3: TGTGCCAGCAGCCGTTGGGCGGAGGGAGTAGCCAAAAACATTCAGTACTTC. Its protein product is CASSRWAEGVAKNIQYF.

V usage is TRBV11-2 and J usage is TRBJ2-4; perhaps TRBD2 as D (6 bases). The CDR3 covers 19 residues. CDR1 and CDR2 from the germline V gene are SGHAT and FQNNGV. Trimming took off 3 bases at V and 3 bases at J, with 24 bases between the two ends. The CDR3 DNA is TGTGCCAGCAGCTTTGCCAAGCTTAGCCTAGGGACTTACAAAAACATTCAGTACTTC. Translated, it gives CASSFAKLSLGTYKNIQYF.

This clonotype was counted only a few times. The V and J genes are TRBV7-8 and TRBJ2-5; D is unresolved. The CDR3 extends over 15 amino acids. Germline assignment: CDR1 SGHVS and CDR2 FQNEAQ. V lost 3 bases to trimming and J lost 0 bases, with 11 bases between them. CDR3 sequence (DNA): TGTGCCAGCAGCTTTAGTGACCTAGACCAAGAGACCCAGTACTTC. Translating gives CASSFSDLDQETQYF.

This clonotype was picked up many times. The CDR3 here is CASSKDRPTSGYTF. Here the CDR3 DNA reads TGTGCCAGCAGTAAAGACAGACCTACTAGCGGCTACACCTTC. This chain connects TRBV12-3 or TRBV12-4 to TRBJ1-2; D perhaps matches TRBD1 (5 bases). The CDR3 runs 14 residues. Trimming shortened V by 5 bases and J by 8 bases, and 18 bases separated the two germline ends.

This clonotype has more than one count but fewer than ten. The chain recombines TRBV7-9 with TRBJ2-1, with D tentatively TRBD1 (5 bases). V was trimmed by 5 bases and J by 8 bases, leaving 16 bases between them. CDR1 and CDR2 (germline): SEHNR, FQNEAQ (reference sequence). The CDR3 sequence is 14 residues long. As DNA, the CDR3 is TGTGCCAGCAGCGAAGTACAGGCGACGGATGAGCAGTTCTTC. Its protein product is CASSEVQATDEQFF.

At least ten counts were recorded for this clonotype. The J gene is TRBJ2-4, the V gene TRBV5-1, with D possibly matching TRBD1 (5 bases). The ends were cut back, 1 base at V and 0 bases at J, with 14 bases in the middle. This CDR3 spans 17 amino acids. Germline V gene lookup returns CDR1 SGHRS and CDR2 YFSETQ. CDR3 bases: TGCGCCAGCAGCTTGAGCCAGGGCCGATTAGCCAAAAACATTCAGTACTTC. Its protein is CASSLSQGRLAKNIQYF.

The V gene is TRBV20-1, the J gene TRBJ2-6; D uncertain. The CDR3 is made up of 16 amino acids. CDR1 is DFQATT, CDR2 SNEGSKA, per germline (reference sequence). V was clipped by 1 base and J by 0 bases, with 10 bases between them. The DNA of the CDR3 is TGCAGTGCTAGAGTAGGGCCTGGCTCTGGGGCCAACGTCCTGACTTTC. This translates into CSARVGPGSGANVLTF.